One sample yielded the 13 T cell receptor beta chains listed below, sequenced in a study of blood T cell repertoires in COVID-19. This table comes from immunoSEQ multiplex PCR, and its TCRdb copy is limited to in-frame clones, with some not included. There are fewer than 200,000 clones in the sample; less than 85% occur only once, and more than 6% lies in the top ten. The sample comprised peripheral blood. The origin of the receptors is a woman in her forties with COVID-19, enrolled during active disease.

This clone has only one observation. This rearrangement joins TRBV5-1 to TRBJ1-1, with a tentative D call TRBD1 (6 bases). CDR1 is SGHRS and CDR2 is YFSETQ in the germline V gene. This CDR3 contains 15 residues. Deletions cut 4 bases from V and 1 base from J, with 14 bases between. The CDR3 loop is CASSITGTPNTEAFF. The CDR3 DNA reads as TGCGCCAGCAGCATTACCGGGACACCGAACACTGAAGCTTTCTTT.

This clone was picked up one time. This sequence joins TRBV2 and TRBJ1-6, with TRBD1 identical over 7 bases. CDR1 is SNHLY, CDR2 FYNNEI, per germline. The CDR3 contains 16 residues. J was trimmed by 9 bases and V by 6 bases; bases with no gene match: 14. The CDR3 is CASSARDSGDSSPLHF. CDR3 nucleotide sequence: TGTGCCAGCAGCGCACGGGACAGTGGCGACTCTTCACCCCTCCACTTT. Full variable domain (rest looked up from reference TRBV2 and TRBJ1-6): EPEVTQTPSHQVTQMGQEVILRCVPISNHLYFYWYRQILGQKVEFLVSFYNNEISEKSEIFDDQFSVERPDGSNFTLKIRSTKLEDSAMYFCASSARDSGDSSPLHFGNGTRLTVT.

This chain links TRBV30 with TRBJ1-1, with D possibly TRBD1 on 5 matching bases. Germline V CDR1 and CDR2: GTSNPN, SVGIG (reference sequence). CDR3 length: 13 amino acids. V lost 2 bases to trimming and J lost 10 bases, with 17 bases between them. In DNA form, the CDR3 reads TGTGCCTGGAGTAGGGAGGAGGGGCGAGGAGCTTTCTTT. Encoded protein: CAWSREEGRGAFF.

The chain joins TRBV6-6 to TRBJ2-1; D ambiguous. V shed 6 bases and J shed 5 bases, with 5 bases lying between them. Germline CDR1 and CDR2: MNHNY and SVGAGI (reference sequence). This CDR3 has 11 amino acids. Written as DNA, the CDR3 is TGTGCCAGCAGCCCGGACAATGAGCAGTTCTTC. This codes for CASSPDNEQFF.

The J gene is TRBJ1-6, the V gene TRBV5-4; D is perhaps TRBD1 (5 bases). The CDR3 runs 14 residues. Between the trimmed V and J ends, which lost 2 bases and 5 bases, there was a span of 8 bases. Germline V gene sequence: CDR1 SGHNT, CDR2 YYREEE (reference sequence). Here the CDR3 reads CASSFRQNNSPLHF. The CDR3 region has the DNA TGTGCCAGCAGCTTCAGACAGAATAATTCACCCCTCCACTTT.

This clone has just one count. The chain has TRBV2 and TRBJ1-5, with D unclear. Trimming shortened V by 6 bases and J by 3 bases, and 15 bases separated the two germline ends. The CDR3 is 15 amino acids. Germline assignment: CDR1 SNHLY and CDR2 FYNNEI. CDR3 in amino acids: CASSPRGQNNQPQHF. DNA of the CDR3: TGTGCCAGCAGCCCCCGAGGGCAGAACAATCAGCCCCAGCATTTT.

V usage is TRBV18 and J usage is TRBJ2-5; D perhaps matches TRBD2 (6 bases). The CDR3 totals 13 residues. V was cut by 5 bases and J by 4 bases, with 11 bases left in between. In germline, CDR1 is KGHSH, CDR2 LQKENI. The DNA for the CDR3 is TGTGCCAGCTCAACTATGGAGGGAGAGACCCAGTACTTC. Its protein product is CASSTMEGETQYF.

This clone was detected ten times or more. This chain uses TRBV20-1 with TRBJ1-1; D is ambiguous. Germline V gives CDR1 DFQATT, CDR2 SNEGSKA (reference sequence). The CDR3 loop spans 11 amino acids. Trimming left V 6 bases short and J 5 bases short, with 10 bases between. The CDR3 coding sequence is TGCAGTGCCTCGGGAGGGACTGAAGCTTTCTTT. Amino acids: CSASGGTEAFF.

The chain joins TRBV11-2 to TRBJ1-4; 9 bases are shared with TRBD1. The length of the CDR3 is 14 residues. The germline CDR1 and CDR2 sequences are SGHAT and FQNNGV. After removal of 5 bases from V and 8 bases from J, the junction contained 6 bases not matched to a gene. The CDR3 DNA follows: TGTGCCAGCAGCCCAACAGGGGGCGAGGAAAAACTGTTTTTT. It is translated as CASSPTGGEEKLFF.

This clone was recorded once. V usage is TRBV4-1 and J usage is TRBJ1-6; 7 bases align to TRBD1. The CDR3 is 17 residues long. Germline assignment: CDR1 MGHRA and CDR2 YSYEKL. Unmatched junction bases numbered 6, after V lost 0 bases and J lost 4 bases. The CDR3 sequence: CASSQEPGTAYNSPLHF. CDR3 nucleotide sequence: TGCGCCAGCAGCCAAGAGCCAGGGACAGCTTATAATTCACCCCTCCACTTT.

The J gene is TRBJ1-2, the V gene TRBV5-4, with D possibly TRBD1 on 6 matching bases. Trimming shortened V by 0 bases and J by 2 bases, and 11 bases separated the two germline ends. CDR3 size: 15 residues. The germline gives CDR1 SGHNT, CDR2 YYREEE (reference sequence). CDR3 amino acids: CASSLAGATNYGYTF. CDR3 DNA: TGTGCCAGCAGCTTGGCAGGGGCTACCAACTATGGCTACACCTTC.

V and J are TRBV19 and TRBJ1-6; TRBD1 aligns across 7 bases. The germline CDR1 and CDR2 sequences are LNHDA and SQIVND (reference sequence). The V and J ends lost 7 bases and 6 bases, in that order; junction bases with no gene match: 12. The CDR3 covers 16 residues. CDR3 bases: TGTGCCAGTACCAATGGGGCCGGGACAGTTAATTCACCCCTCCACTTT. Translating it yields CASTNGAGTVNSPLHF.

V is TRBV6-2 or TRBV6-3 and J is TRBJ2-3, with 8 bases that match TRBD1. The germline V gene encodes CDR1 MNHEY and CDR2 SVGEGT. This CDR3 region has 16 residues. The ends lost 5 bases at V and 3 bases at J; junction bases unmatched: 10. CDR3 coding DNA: TGTGCCAGCAGTCAACAGGGGGATGTTCAGACAGATACGCAGTATTTT. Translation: CASSQQGDVQTDTQYF.